This TCR beta chain originates from a study of patients and donors after allogeneic stem cell transplantation (TCRdb year 2020). The protocol used for the library was RT-PCR. Sequenced on a NextSeq 550. In-frame beta chains were kept once TCRdb had trimmed the public reads at Q25 with fastp and called clones with MiXCR. Rows with one shared CDR3 protein collapse into an entry with the most common genes and DNA. This sample is represented by 2,000 to 3,000 distinct CDR3 sequences; roughly a sixth of them were singletons. Jointly, the top ten make up nearly 20% of the sample. Within its sample, this clonotype is medium-sized (0.01 to 0.1%). Its recognized antigen is unknown. No quality values exist for individual bases; no much larger clone is one base distant. The sample was blood, either unsorted or a sorted T cell fraction (not recorded which). The TCR originated in a human donor who was either an allogeneic HSCT recipient or a stem cell or donor lymphocyte infusion donor (not recorded which). It is not recorded whose cells these are; they may come from a transplant donor.

The nucleotide sequence is TGTGCCAGCAAAGCGGACAGAACCTACAATGAGCAGTTCTTC. This yields the protein CASKADRTYNEQFF. The rearranged chain carries TRBV6-2 or TRBV6-3 and TRBJ2-1; the best D guess is TRBD1, with 6 bases matching. V loses 7 bases of germline sequence and J loses 2 bases, and the interval between the two ends is 12 bases. The germline V gene provides CDR1 MNHEY and CDR2 SVGEGT. From cysteine to phenylalanine, the CDR3 is 14 amino acids long. The only DNA kept is the CDR3, 42 bases in frame from the first base.